This T cell receptor beta chain was captured in a study of shared clonotypes between healthy human individuals. Study in general: A couple of women and a few men aged 18 to 49 served as donors. Study-wide points: Only blood samples were collected, and tissue repertoires likely differ.

CDR3 length equals 13 residues. Germline V gene lookup returns CDR1 MDHEN and CDR2 SYDVKM. Unmatched junction bases numbered 5, after V lost 10 bases and J lost 2 bases. Spread over ten immunoSEQ deep assay plates, unsorted PBMC DNA underwent sequencing. The method was immunoSEQ multiplex PCR; TCRdb's version includes in-frame clones alone and lacks a portion of them. The data show about half a million clones, with roughly 80% seen just once and about an eighth held by the top ten. Details on this clone: Its target is unknown.

This TCR was recovered from a woman between 35 and 50 years old in good health. Some clones in this sample may be carry-over from other donors' samples. V is TRBV28 and J is TRBJ2-3; 8 bases are a match to TRBD2. Sequences were obtained from PBMCs. The CDR3 spells CATLAGSTDTQYF. CDR3 DNA: TGTGCCACCTTAGCGGGATCCACAGATACGCAGTATTTT.